This TCR beta chain is drawn from a study of beta chain features in type 1 diabetes. The V gene end was trimmed by 4 bases and the J gene end by 5 bases; junction bases not matched to a gene: 7. The length of the CDR3 is 15 residues. Germline V CDR1 and CDR2: SGHTA, FQGNSA. This clone came up a few times. The target antigen is unknown. Points from the study as a whole: Any HLA effect on TCRB rearrangement was left unresolved by small sub-analyses. Type 1 diabetes patients had VDJ junctions that carried fewer insertions and more deletions.

One heparinised draw, averaging about 116 mL, was taken per donor. Sorting based on CD45RO/CCR7/CD25/CD127/CD95/CD27 separated CD4+ naive, central memory, regulatory and stem cell-like memory cells. All of the isolated RNA was reverse transcribed, so expressed TCRB transcripts were sequenced. TCRdb keeps only in-frame clones here, not all; method: immunoSEQ multiplex PCR. The table shows roughly 450,000 clones, with 14% occurring only once. This chain links TRBV7-2 with TRBJ2-2, with TRBD2 matching over 7 bases. This clonotype was obtained from a man aged 30 to 45 in good health. The sample comprised naive CD4+ T cells from blood. CDR3 region: CASSSQAGLTGELFF. The DNA for the CDR3 is TGTGCCAGCAGCTCCCAAGCGGGATTAACCGGGGAGCTGTTTTTT.